A single T cell receptor beta chain is shown here with its context. The germline CDR1 and CDR2 sequences are SGHRS and YFSETQ. After removal of 0 bases from V and 7 bases from J, the junction contained 8 bases not matched to a gene. The CDR3 spans 15 residues. The data belong to a study of blood T cell repertoires in COVID-19. This table comes from immunoSEQ multiplex PCR, and its TCRdb copy is limited to in-frame clones, with some not included. The table has 150,000 to 200,000 clones, 86% seen once. This sequence originates from a man aged 50 to 59 with active or convalescent COVID-19. The sample taken for sequencing was peripheral blood. The chain has TRBV5-1 and TRBJ1-2; TRBD1 aligns across 8 bases. The CDR3 loop is CASSLEGRGPAGYTF. CDR3 bases: TGCGCCAGCAGCTTGGAGGGCAGGGGGCCCGCTGGCTACACCTTC.